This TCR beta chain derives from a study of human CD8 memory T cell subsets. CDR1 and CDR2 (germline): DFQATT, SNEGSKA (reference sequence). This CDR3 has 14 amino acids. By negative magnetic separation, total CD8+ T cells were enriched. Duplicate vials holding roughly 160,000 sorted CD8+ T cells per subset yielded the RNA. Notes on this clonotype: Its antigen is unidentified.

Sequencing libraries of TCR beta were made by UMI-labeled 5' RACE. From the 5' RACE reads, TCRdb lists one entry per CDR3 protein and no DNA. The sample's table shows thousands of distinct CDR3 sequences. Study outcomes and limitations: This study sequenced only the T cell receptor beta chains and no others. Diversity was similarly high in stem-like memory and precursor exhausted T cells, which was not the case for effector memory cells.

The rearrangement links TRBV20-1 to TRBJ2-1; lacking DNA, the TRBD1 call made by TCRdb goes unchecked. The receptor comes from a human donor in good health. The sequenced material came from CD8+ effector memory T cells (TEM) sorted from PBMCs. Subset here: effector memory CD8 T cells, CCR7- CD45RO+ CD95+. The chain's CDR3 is CSATFGDVVHEQFF.